Listed here is a single T cell receptor beta chain. This record belongs to a study of blood T cell repertoires in COVID-19. About the study: Both acute and convalescent COVID-19 samples were obtained from the United States, Italy and Spain. T cells, B-cell-depleted T cells, or PBMCs provided the cDNA or gDNA that served as material.

Original handling: Estimated nucleated cell counts came from reference gene primer amplification. Clones were sequenced by immunoSEQ multiplex PCR, and TCRdb holds only the in-frame ones, with some missing. V, J and clone size reflect that table, while D and trimming were determined from the DNA. The sample records 200,000 to 250,000 clones, roughly 79% being singletons. V dropped 5 bases and J dropped 4; count of bases not matched to a gene: 5. CDR1 is MNHNY and CDR2 is SVGAGI in the germline V gene (reference sequence). The CDR3 has 15 amino acids. The sequencing sample was made of peripheral blood. The gene calls are TRBV6-6 and TRBJ2-4; TRBD2 aligns across 10 bases. The source is an elderly woman with acute or convalescent COVID-19. The CDR3 reads CASSDRSGGKNIQYF. The CDR3 bases are TGTGCCAGCAGTGATCGTAGCGGGGGGAAAAACATTCAGTACTTC.